The next 28 T cell receptor beta chains were all read from a single sample in a study of blood T cell repertoires in COVID-19. Repertoires were generated with immunoSEQ multiplex PCR, while TCRdb's copy carries only in-frame clones and drops some. Among 300,000 or so clones listed, more than 70% were seen once. Specimen: peripheral blood. The receptors here all came from a young man who had recovered from COVID-19.

In regard to this clone: Within the sample, other DNA sequences also encode this same CDR3. The chain links TRBV28 to TRBJ2-2; TRBD2 aligns across 12 bases. Germline CDR1 reads MDHEN; CDR2 reads SYDVKM. The V and J ends lost 7 bases and 4 bases, in that order; junction bases with no gene match: 4. The CDR3 runs 15 residues. CDR3 sequence reads: CASTSGGASTGELFF. CDR3 nucleotides: TGTGCCAGCACTAGCGGGGGGGCTAGCACCGGGGAGCTGTTTTTT.

The chain has TRBV2 and TRBJ1-1, with D maybe TRBD1 (6 bases). CDR1 and CDR2 (germline): SNHLY, FYNNEI. The CDR3 is made up of 13 amino acids. Trimming pared 10 bases from V and 4 bases from J, leaving 16 bases between. The CDR3 coding sequence is TGTGCCACCCATCGGACAGAGGGCACTGAAGCTTTCTTT. Translation: CATHRTEGTEAFF.

This clone was seen more than once but under ten times. The genes are TRBV4-1 and TRBJ1-5; 7 bases fit TRBD1. From germline, CDR1 is MGHRA and CDR2 YSYEKL. The CDR3 spans 15 residues. Unmatched junction bases numbered 13, after V lost 4 bases and J lost 10 bases. The CDR3 protein is CASSPHGDSFFPQHF. The CDR3 region has the DNA TGCGCCAGCAGCCCCCACGGGGACAGTTTTTTTCCCCAGCATTTT.

The genes are TRBV9 and TRBJ2-1; D gene ambiguous. This CDR3 has 14 amino acids. Germline CDR1 SGDLS, CDR2 YYNGEE. Trimming removed 2 bases from V and 4 bases from J, with 10 bases in between. The CDR3 loop reads CASSVLYGYNEQFF. CDR3 nucleotide sequence: TGTGCCAGCAGCGTTTTGTACGGGTACAATGAGCAGTTCTTC.

The rearrangement links TRBV4-1 to TRBJ1-5; D remains ambiguous. V shed 1 base and J shed 5 bases, with 15 bases lying between them. The CDR3 covers 16 residues. Germline CDR1 MGHRA, CDR2 YSYEKL. As DNA, the CDR3 is TGCGCCAGCAGCCAAGCGGCGGGCCAGGTGGATCAGCCCCAGCATTTT. Its translation is CASSQAAGQVDQPQHF.

The chain carries TRBV3-1 (or the pseudogene TRBV3-2) and TRBJ1-1; TRBD1 agrees at 12 bases. Germline CDR1 and CDR2: LGHDT and YNNKEL (reference sequence). The V and J ends lost 4 bases and 5 bases, in that order; junction bases with no gene match: 8. The CDR3 is made up of 16 amino acids. The CDR3 protein is CASSPRDRGRGTEAFF. The CDR3 DNA sequence: TGTGCCAGCAGCCCTCGGGACAGGGGGCGAGGGACTGAAGCTTTCTTT.

This chain connects TRBV28 to TRBJ2-7, with TRBD2 matching over 9 bases. J lost 3 bases, V lost 3 bases, and 6 bases had no gene match. Looked up from germline, CDR1 is MDHEN and CDR2 is SYDVKM. This CDR3 has 15 residues. CDR3 in DNA: TGTGCCAGCAGTTTGGGGACTAGCAAAGGCTACGAGCAGTACTTC. It specifies CASSLGTSKGYEQYF.

The V call is TRBV5-4, the J call TRBJ2-3, with 10 bases matching TRBD2. The CDR3 length is 15 residues. J was trimmed by 6 bases and V by 2 bases; bases with no gene match: 6. Per the germline V gene, CDR1 is SGHNT and CDR2 is YYREEE (reference sequence). The CDR3 sequence is CASSLAGGLGDTQYF. The CDR3 nucleotides read TGTGCCAGCAGCTTAGCGGGGGGGCTGGGGGATACGCAGTATTTT.

The chain uses TRBV11-2 and TRBJ2-7; weak D call: TRBD2 (6 bases). V lost 5 bases, J lost 6 bases, and 14 bases lay in between. This CDR3 comprises 13 residues. Germline values: CDR1 SGHAT, CDR2 FQNNGV. DNA of the CDR3: TGTGCCAGCAGCCCGGGACTTGCCGCCGAGCAGTACTTC. Encoded protein: CASSPGLAAEQYF.

The chain joins TRBV6-5 to TRBJ2-1, with 7 bases lining up with TRBD2. The CDR3 is made up of 14 amino acids. CDR1 is MNHEY, CDR2 SVGAGI, per germline. The V and J ends lost 2 bases and 9 bases, in that order; junction bases with no gene match: 7. CDR3 protein: CASSYRSSGGEQFF. The CDR3 nucleotides read TGTGCCAGCAGTTACCGGTCTAGCGGTGGTGAGCAGTTCTTC.

The V call is TRBV19, the J call TRBJ1-2; 8 nucleotides agree with TRBD1. The CDR3 sequence is 14 residues long. Germline CDR1 reads LNHDA; CDR2 reads SQIVND (reference sequence). V dropped 5 bases and J dropped 7; count of bases not matched to a gene: 9. Here the CDR3 DNA reads TGTGCCAGTAGTTCCGTCCAGGGGGCGACTGGCTACACCTTC. Protein sequence: CASSSVQGATGYTF.

V usage is TRBV18 and J usage is TRBJ1-4; 9 nucleotides match TRBD1. This CDR3 region has 17 residues. In germline, CDR1 is KGHSH, CDR2 LQKENI. Germline trimming cut 4 bases from V and 0 bases from J; bases unmatched to any gene: 6. DNA of the CDR3: TGTGCCAGCTCACGCCGGACAGGGGATTCAACTAATGAAAAACTGTTTTTT. As protein: CASSRRTGDSTNEKLFF.

The genes are TRBV6-5 and TRBJ2-7; 10 bases line up with TRBD1. V lost 10 bases to trimming and J lost 6 bases; unmatched junction nucleotides: 15. The CDR3 extends over 15 amino acids. Germline values: CDR1 MNHEY, CDR2 SVGAGI. In nucleotides, the CDR3 is TGTGCCATCGCCCCGTACCGGGACAGGGGAGGCGAGCAGTACTTC. This translates into CAIAPYRDRGGEQYF.

The V call is TRBV5-1, the J call TRBJ2-3; D may be TRBD2 (6 bases). Looked up from germline, CDR1 is SGHRS and CDR2 is YFSETQ. The CDR3 contains 16 residues. Deletions cut 4 bases from V and 3 bases from J, with 18 bases between. The CDR3, as DNA: TGCGCCAGCAGCCAAGCGTGGGGGGTCGGGACAGATACGCAGTATTTT. Translating gives CASSQAWGVGTDTQYF. The full variable domain, rest sourced from reference TRBV5-1 and TRBJ2-3, is KAGVTQTPRYLIKTRGQQVTLSCSPISGHRSVSWYQQTPGQGLQFLFEYFSETQRNKGNFPGRFSGRQFSNSRSEMNVSTLELGDSALYLCASSQAWGVGTDTQYFGPGTRLTVL.

The CDR3 loop is CASSQRDTEAFF. CDR3 nucleotide sequence: TGTGCCAGCAGCCAGAGGGACACTGAAGCTTTCTTT. The rearrangement uses TRBV3-1 (or the pseudogene TRBV3-2) and TRBJ1-1; D is unresolved. The CDR3 runs to 12 residues. The V end was cut by 3 bases, the J end by 3 bases, with 5 bases between. The V gene's germline CDR1 is LGHDT and CDR2 YNNKEL (reference sequence).

V gene TRBV19 combines with J gene TRBJ2-7; TRBD1 matches 8 bases. This CDR3 has 16 residues. After removal of 4 bases from V and 2 bases from J, the junction contained 10 bases not matched to a gene. Per germline, CDR1 LNHDA and CDR2 SQIVND (reference sequence). The CDR3 region has the DNA TGTGCCAGTAGTAGGAGGTCCGGGACAGGACCCTACGAGCAGTACTTC. This codes for CASSRRSGTGPYEQYF.

The chain is built from TRBV7-9 and TRBJ2-5; 9 nucleotides line up with TRBD1. Germline CDR1 and CDR2: SEHNR and FQNEAQ (reference sequence). The CDR3 length is 16 residues. With V trimmed by 1 base and J by 2 bases, 5 bases remained unmatched. CDR3 sequence: CASSLGDREGQETQYF. CDR3 in DNA: TGTGCCAGCAGCTTAGGGGACAGGGAGGGGCAAGAGACCCAGTACTTC.

The chain employs TRBV7-9 and TRBJ1-2; TRBD1 aligns across 7 bases. The CDR3 is 16 amino acids. J lost 1 base, V lost 5 bases, and 10 bases had no gene match. Germline CDR1 is SEHNR and CDR2 is FQNEAQ (reference sequence). The CDR3 sequence is CASSAHWDSVNYGYTF. Written as DNA, the CDR3 is TGTGCCAGCAGCGCCCACTGGGACAGCGTTAACTATGGCTACACCTTC.

The J gene is TRBJ1-2, the V gene TRBV2; perhaps TRBD1 as D (6 bases). The CDR3 extends over 12 amino acids. The germline gives CDR1 SNHLY, CDR2 FYNNEI. The ends were cut back, 4 bases at V and 6 bases at J, with 9 bases in the middle. Here the CDR3 DNA reads TGTGCCAGCAGTGGAGGGGGTCATGGCTACACCTTC. Translating gives CASSGGGHGYTF.

The chain recombines TRBV7-9 with TRBJ2-2, with 8 bases matching TRBD1. The trim removed 5 bases at V and 6 bases at J, leaving 5 bases unmatched. CDR3 length: 14 residues. From germline, CDR1 is SEHNR and CDR2 FQNEAQ (reference sequence). This chain's CDR3 is CASSDGQGSGELFF. As DNA, the CDR3 is TGTGCCAGCAGCGATGGACAGGGCTCCGGGGAGCTGTTTTTT.

V usage is TRBV10-3 and J usage is TRBJ2-7; 10 positions match TRBD2. Germline-derived CDR1 and CDR2 are ENHRY and SYGVKD. The CDR3 consists of 14 residues. V dropped 3 bases and J dropped 4; count of bases not matched to a gene: 3. CDR3 sequence (DNA): TGTGCCATCAGTGATAGCGGGAGGACGTACGAGCAGTACTTC. It codes for CAISDSGRTYEQYF.

The rearrangement uses TRBV5-1 and TRBJ1-4; maybe TRBD1 (5 bases). The germline V gene encodes CDR1 SGHRS and CDR2 YFSETQ. The CDR3 runs to 16 residues. Trimming cost V 3 bases and J 2 bases, with 14 bases left between them. For the CDR3, the DNA is TGCGCCAGCAGCTCGAACTTGCGGGGGACTAATGAAAAACTGTTTTTT. Translation gives CASSSNLRGTNEKLFF.

The V gene is TRBV18, the J gene TRBJ1-1; a weak D match, TRBD1 (5 bases). V gave up 4 bases and J gave up 6 bases, with 21 bases separating them. The CDR3 spans 16 residues. From germline, CDR1 is KGHSH and CDR2 LQKENI. In DNA, the CDR3 is TGTGCCAGCTCACGCGCGGGGGAGGGGCTTTATGCTGAAGCTTTCTTT. Its protein product is CASSRAGEGLYAEAFF.

J is TRBJ2-5 and V is TRBV6-5; weak D call: TRBD1 (5 bases). From germline, CDR1 is MNHEY and CDR2 SVGAGI. This CDR3 region has 13 residues. Trimming stripped 7 bases from V and 4 bases from J, with 13 bases between. The DNA for the CDR3 is TGTGCCAGCACCACAGGTTCTCGAGAGACCCAGTACTTC. This gives the protein CASTTGSRETQYF.

This chain links TRBV4-1 with TRBJ2-5, with D possibly TRBD2 on 6 matching bases. Germline V lookup: CDR1 MGHRA, CDR2 YSYEKL. V lost 3 bases, J lost 2 bases, and 13 bases lay in between. The length of the CDR3 is 15 residues. CDR3 DNA sequence: TGCGCCAGCAGCCAGACGCAGGGAGGACAAGAGACCCAGTACTTC. Protein sequence: CASSQTQGGQETQYF.

The chain recombines TRBV3-1 (or the pseudogene TRBV3-2) with TRBJ1-6; D perhaps matches TRBD1 (6 bases). V was shortened by 2 bases and J by 11 bases, with 13 bases between the two germline ends. From germline, CDR1 is LGHDT and CDR2 YNNKEL (reference sequence). This CDR3 region has 14 residues. CDR3 nucleotide sequence: TGTGCCAGCAGCCAAATACAGGGTCAGACACCCCTCCACTTT. This translates into CASSQIQGQTPLHF.

V gene TRBV7-2 combines with J gene TRBJ2-2; a weak D match, TRBD1 (6 bases). The CDR3 extends over 15 amino acids. Per the germline V gene, CDR1 is SGHTA and CDR2 is FQGNSA. V lost 4 bases, J lost 6 bases, and 15 bases lay in between. CDR3 nucleotide sequence: TGTGCCAGCAGCTACGCACTGGGGGCGGCCGGGGAGCTGTTTTTT. Amino acid sequence: CASSYALGAAGELFF.

The rearrangement links TRBV12-3 or TRBV12-4 to TRBJ1-6; no definite D call. This CDR3 has 12 residues. The germline V and J ends were trimmed by 3 bases and 9 bases, with 6 bases remaining between them. DNA of the CDR3: TGTGCCAGCAGTTTCTTGGCTTCACCCCTCCACTTT. Translation: CASSFLASPLHF.